The 9 T cell receptor beta chains in this list originate from one sample, sequenced in a study of blood T cell repertoires in COVID-19. The repertoire was sequenced with immunoSEQ multiplex PCR; TCRdb's copy has only in-frame clones and lacks some. Among hundreds of thousands of clones, 75% to 90% were seen once, and the ten largest hold less than 9%. The sample was peripheral blood. The receptors come from a woman aged 55 to 70 with COVID-19, enrolled during active disease.

The V and J genes are TRBV12-5 and TRBJ1-5, with D perhaps matching TRBD1 (5 bases). The V and J ends lost 0 bases and 6 bases respectively, with 12 bases between them. This CDR3 is built from 15 residues. Germline CDR1 LGHNT, CDR2 FRNRAP. The CDR3: CASGLVPRGSQPQHF. The CDR3 DNA reads as TGTGCTAGTGGTTTGGTACCCCGGGGGAGTCAGCCCCAGCATTTT. The whole variable domain, remainder taken from reference TRBV12-5 and TRBJ1-5, is DARVTQTPRHKVTEMGQEVTMRCQPILGHNTVFWYRQTMMQGLELLAYFRNRAPLDDSGMPKDRFSAEMPDATLATLKIQPSEPRDSAVYFCASGLVPRGSQPQHFGDGTRLSIL.

V is TRBV30 and J is TRBJ2-5; 10 bases match TRBD1. Germline CDR1 reads GTSNPN; CDR2 reads SVGIG (reference sequence). This CDR3 is 15 amino acids long. V gave up 0 bases and J gave up 6 bases; unmatched junction bases: 7. CDR3 loop: CAWSVGTGAPKTQYF. The DNA of the CDR3 is TGTGCCTGGAGTGTAGGGACAGGGGCCCCAAAGACCCAGTACTTC.

The chain is built from TRBV29-1 and TRBJ1-2; 9 bases align to TRBD1. The CDR3 extends over 16 amino acids. The germline V gene has CDR1 SQVTM and CDR2 ANQGSEA. V lost 6 bases and J lost 8; bases outside the gene matches: 19. CDR3: CSVRAHPGQGWRGYTF. CDR3 nucleotide sequence: TGCAGCGTGCGCGCCCACCCCGGACAGGGGTGGCGAGGCTACACCTTC.

The rearrangement links TRBV30 to TRBJ1-1; 8 bases are shared with TRBD1. CDR1 is GTSNPN, CDR2 SVGIG, per germline (reference sequence). The CDR3 has 11 amino acids. J lost 13 bases, V lost 5 bases, and 9 bases had no gene match. The CDR3 bases are TGTGCCTGGTATAAGGACAGGGCGGTTTTCTTT. Its translation is CAWYKDRAVFF.

The chain joins TRBV24-1 to TRBJ2-1; 10 positions match TRBD2. V shed 4 bases, J shed 5 bases, and the junction held 10 bases outside the gene matches. Germline CDR1 reads KGHDR; CDR2 reads SFDVKD. This CDR3 is 17 amino acids long. The CDR3 nucleotides read TGTGCCACCAGTGACTCCTCCCTAGCGGGGGCAGACAATGAGCAGTTCTTC. Translating gives CATSDSSLAGADNEQFF.

This clone appeared once. The chain combines TRBV19 with TRBJ1-5, with 7 bases that match TRBD1. The CDR3 contains 13 residues. J lost 5 bases, V lost 5 bases, and 3 bases had no gene match. Germline V gene lookup returns CDR1 LNHDA and CDR2 SQIVND (reference sequence). This CDR3 reads CASSGTGDQPQHF. In DNA form, the CDR3 reads TGTGCCAGTAGTGGTACAGGGGATCAGCCCCAGCATTTT.

This clone was observed a single time. The chain uses TRBV5-4 and TRBJ2-5, with 10 bases lining up with TRBD1. The CDR3 loop spans 14 amino acids. Germline-derived CDR1 and CDR2 are SGHNT and YYREEE (reference sequence). After removal of 3 bases from V and 3 bases from J, the junction contained 2 bases not matched to a gene. Written as DNA, the CDR3 is TGTGCCAGCAGCTGGGGACAGGGGAAAGAGACCCAGTACTTC. Translated, it gives CASSWGQGKETQYF.

V and J are TRBV4-2 and TRBJ2-3; D is perhaps TRBD2 (5 bases). The CDR3 covers 14 residues. Germline V gene sequence: CDR1 LGHNA, CDR2 YNFKEQ. V was shortened by 5 bases and J by 6 bases, with 15 bases between the two germline ends. The CDR3: CASSKRSGWDTQYF. The CDR3 region has the DNA TGTGCCAGCAGCAAGCGGTCCGGCTGGGATACGCAGTATTTT.

This clone was detected once. The chain couples TRBV14 to TRBJ2-5; D is unresolved. The CDR3 covers 15 residues. V dropped 1 base and J dropped 7 bases, with 16 bases sitting between them. Per the germline V gene, CDR1 is SGHDN and CDR2 is FVKESK. CDR3 residues: CASSQGARSVGTQYF. The DNA of the CDR3 is TGTGCCAGCAGCCAAGGGGCCCGTTCCGTGGGGACCCAGTACTTC.